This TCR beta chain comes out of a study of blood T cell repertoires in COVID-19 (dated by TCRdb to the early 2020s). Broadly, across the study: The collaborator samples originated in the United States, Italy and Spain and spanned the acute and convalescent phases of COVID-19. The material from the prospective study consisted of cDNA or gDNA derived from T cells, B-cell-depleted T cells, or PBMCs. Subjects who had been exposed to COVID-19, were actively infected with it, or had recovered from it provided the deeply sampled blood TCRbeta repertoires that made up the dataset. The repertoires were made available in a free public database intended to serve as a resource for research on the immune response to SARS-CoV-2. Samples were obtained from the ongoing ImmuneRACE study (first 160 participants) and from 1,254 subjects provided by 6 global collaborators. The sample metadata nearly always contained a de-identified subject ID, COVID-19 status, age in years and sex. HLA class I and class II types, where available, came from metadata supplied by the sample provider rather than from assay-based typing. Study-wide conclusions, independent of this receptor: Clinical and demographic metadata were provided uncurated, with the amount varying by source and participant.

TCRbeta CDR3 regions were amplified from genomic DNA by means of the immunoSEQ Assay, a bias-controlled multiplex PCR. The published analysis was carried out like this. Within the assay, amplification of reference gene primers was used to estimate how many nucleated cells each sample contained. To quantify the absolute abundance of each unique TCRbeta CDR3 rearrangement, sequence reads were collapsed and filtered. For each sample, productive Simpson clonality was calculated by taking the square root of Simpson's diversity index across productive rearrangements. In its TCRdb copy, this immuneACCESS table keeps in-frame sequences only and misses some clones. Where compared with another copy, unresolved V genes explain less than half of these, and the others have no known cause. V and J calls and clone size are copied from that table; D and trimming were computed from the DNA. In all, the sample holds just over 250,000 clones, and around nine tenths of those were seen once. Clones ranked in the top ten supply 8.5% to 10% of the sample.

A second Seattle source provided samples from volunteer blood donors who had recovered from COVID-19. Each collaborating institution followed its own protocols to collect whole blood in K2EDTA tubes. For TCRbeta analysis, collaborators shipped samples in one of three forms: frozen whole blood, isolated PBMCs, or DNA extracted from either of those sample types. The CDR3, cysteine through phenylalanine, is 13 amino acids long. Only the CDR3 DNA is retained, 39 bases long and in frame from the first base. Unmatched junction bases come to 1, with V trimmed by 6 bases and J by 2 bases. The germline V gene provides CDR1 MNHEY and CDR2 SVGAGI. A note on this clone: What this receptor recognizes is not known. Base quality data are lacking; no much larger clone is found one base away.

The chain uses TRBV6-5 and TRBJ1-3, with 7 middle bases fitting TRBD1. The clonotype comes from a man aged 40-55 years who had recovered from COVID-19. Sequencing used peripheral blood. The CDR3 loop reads CASRGQAGNTIYF. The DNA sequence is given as TGTGCCAGCAGAGGACAGGCTGGAAACACCATATATTTT.